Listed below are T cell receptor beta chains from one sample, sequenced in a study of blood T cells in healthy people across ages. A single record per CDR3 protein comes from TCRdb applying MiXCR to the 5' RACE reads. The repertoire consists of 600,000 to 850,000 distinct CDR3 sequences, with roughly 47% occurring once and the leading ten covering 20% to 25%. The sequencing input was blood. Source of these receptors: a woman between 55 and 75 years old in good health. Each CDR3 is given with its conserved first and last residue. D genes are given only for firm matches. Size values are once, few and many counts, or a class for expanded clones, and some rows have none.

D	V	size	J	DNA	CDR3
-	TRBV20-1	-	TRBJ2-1	TGCAGTGCTGCCAGGGCAGCTAATGAGCAGTTCTTC	CSAARAANEQFF
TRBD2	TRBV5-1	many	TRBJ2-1	TGCGCCAGCTCCCCCAGCGGGAGGTTATATGAGCAGTTCTTC	CASSPSGRLYEQFF
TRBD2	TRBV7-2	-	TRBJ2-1	TGTGCCAGCAGCTTAGCTTACGGACTAGCGTACAATGAGCAGTTCTTC	CASSLAYGLAYNEQFF
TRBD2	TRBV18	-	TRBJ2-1	TGTGCCAGCTCACCACCGACTAGCGGGAGGATAAATGAGCAGTTCTTC	CASSPPTSGRINEQFF
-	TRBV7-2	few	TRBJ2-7	TGTGCCAGCAGCTTAGACTCGGGGTCAGGAAACCCCTACGAGCAGTACTTC	CASSLDSGSGNPYEQYF
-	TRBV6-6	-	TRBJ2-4	TGTGCCAGCAGTTCCCCCCTTGCTTCAAACATTCAGTACTTC	CASSSPLASNIQYF
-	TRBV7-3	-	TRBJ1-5	TGTGCCAGCAGCTTAAAGGCAGGGCAGCAGCCCCAGCATTTT	CASSLKAGQQPQHF
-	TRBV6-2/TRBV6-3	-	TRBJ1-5	TGTGCCAGCAGTTACTTGGGCGGGAAAAATCAGCCCCAGCATTTT	CASSYLGGKNQPQHF
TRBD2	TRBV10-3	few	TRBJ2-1	TGTGCCATCAGTGATGCCATTCCGGGGGGTAACCGTTATGAGCAGTTCTTC	CAISDAIPGGNRYEQFF
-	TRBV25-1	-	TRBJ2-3	TGTGCCAGTAGAGACGCAGTCACAGATACGCAGTATTTT	CASRDAVTDTQYF
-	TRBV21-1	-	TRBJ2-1	TGTGCCAGCGGCATCCGACGGCGGGAGGGTCCTCACAATGAGCAGTTCTTC	CASGIRRREGPHNEQFF
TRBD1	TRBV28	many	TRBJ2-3	TGTGCCAGCAGTACCTGGCGGGACAGGGGGCGGGATACGCAGTATTTT	CASSTWRDRGRDTQYF
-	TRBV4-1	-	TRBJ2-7	TGCGCCAGCAGCCAATGGACTAGGCCGGGGGGCCAGTACTTC	CASSQWTRPGGQYF
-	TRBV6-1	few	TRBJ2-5	TGTGCCAGCACCGACGGGGGAAACCAAGAGACCCAGTACTTC	CASTDGGNQETQYF
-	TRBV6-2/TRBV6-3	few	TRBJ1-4	TGTGCCAGCAGTTCATCCGGGACTTGGCATGAAAAACTGTTTTTT	CASSSSGTWHEKLFF
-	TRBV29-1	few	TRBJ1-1	TGCAGCGTTGAAGTTTCGGGACAAATGAACACTGAAGCTTTCTTT	CSVEVSGQMNTEAFF
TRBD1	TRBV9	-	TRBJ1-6	TGTGCCAGCAGCGTAGCTGGGGACAGGAGCTATAATTCACCCCTCCACTTT	CASSVAGDRSYNSPLHF
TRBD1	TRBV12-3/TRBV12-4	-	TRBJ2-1	TGTGCCAGCAGTTTTCTCCGGGACAGGGTTCGATATGAGCAGTTCTTC	CASSFLRDRVRYEQFF
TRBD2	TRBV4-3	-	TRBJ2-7	TGCGCCAGCAGCCAAGAAGAGCGGGGGTGCCCTACTTGCTCCTACAATGAGCAGTACTTC	CASSQEERGCPTCSYNEQYF
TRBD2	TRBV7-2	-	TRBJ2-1	TGTGCCACCGCAAATCCCACTAGCGGGAGTGGTTGGAGTTCCTACAATGAGCAGTTCTTC	CATANPTSGSGWSSYNEQFF
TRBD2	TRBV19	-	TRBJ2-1	TGTACCAGTAGAGAGCGGGGACTCTCCTACAATGAGCAGTTCTTC	CTSRERGLSYNEQFF
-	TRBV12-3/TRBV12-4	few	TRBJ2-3	TGTGCCAGCAGTTTTAAGTCAGATACGCAGTATTTT	CASSFKSDTQYF
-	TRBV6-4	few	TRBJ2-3	TGTGCCAGCAGTGACGGAGGGAAGGCAGATACGCAGTATTTT	CASSDGGKADTQYF
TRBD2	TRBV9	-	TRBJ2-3	TGTGCCAGCAGCGGGGGACTAGCGGGAGCGGGGGATACGCAGTATTTT	CASSGGLAGAGDTQYF
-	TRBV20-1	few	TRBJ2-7	TGCAGTGCTAGGGTTCCCACAGTCAACGAGCAGTACTTC	CSARVPTVNEQYF
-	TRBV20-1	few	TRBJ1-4	TGCAGTGCCAGCCCTCCCGGAGGAGCCGCTGAAAAACTGTTTTTT	CSASPPGGAAEKLFF
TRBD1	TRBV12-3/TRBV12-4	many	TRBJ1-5	TGTGCCAGCAGTTTGGACAGGGGAAGGAATCAGCCCCAGCATTTT	CASSLDRGRNQPQHF
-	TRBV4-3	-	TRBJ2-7	TGCGCCAGCAGCCAAGGACCGGACGGAAGTTACGAGCAGTACTTC	CASSQGPDGSYEQYF
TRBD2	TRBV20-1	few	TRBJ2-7	TGCAGTACATTTCCGGCGGGAGACTACGAGCAGTACTTC	CSTFPAGDYEQYF
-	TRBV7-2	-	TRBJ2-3	TGTGCCAGCAGCTTAGCGCGGGGGACAGCCAGAGATACGCAGTATTTT	CASSLARGTARDTQYF
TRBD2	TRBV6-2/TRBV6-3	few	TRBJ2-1	TGTGCCAGCAGATTCTTAGCGGGAGGGCCGCACAATGAGCAGTTCTTC	CASRFLAGGPHNEQFF
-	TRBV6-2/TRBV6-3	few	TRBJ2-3	TGTGCCAGCATGGAGGCCACAGATACGCAGTATTTT	CASMEATDTQYF
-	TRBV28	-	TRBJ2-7	TGTGTCAGCAGTGAGGACAGCTTTAGCTCCTACGAGCAGTACTTC	CVSSEDSFSSYEQYF
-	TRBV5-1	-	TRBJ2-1	TGCGCCAGCAGCTTGGTAGGGTTTACCTACAATGAGCAGTTCTTC	CASSLVGFTYNEQFF
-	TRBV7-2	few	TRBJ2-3	TGTGCCAGCAGCCCTAGGCCAGCCGGGAACACAGATACGCAGTATTTT	CASSPRPAGNTDTQYF
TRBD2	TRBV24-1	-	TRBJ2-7	TGTGCCACCAGCGGACTCGGGACTAGCGGGACTTACAATGAGCAGTACTTC	CATSGLGTSGTYNEQYF
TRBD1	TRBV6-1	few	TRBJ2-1	TGTGCCAGCAGTGAACGGACAGGCATCAATGAGCAGTTCTTC	CASSERTGINEQFF
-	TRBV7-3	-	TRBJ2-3	TGTGCCAGCAGCTTTAGGGGGGCCACAGATACGCAGTATTTT	CASSFRGATDTQYF
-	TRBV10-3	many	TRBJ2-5	TGTGCCACCCGCTTCGAAGAGACCCAGTACTTC	CATRFEETQYF
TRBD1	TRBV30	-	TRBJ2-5	TGTGCCTGGAGGTCCCGGACAGGGGGAGAGACCCAGTACTTC	CAWRSRTGGETQYF
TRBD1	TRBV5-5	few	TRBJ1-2	TGTGCCAGCAGCTTTGCGGGACAGGGGATCTATGGCTACACCTTC	CASSFAGQGIYGYTF
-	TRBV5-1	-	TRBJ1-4	TGCGCCAGCAGCTCCCGACGGGCCGCGGGTAGTAATGAAAAACTGTTTTTT	CASSSRRAAGSNEKLFF
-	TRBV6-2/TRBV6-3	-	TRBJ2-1	TGTGCCAGCAGTTATCGGGCGGAGCAGTTCTTC	CASSYRAEQFF
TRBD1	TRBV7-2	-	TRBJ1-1	TGTGCCAGCAGCTTTCAAAGGGGGCTGAACACTGAAGCTTTCTTT	CASSFQRGLNTEAFF
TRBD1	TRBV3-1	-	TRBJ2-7	TGTGCCAGCAGCCATACAGGGGTGGCTTACAATGAGCAGTACTTC	CASSHTGVAYNEQYF
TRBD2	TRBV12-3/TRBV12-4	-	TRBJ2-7	TGTGCCAGCAGTTTAAAGGGTACTAGCGGGACTACCTACGAGCAGTACTTC	CASSLKGTSGTTYEQYF
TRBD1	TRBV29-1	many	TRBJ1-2	TGCAGCACCGGACAGGATTACAACTATGGCTACACCTTC	CSTGQDYNYGYTF
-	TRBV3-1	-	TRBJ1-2	TGTGCCAGCAGCCAAGATCCCGGAGGGTTTGGCTACACCTTC	CASSQDPGGFGYTF
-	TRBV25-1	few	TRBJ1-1	TGTGCCAGCAGTGATCATATAGGGGGCACTGAAGCTTTCTTT	CASSDHIGGTEAFF
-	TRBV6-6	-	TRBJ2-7	TGTGCCAGCAGTCAGTCCATCTACGAGCAGTACTTC	CASSQSIYEQYF
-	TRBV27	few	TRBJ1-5	TGTGCCAGCAGTTTTCTGTATCAGCCCCAGCATTTT	CASSFLYQPQHF
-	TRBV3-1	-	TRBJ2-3	TGTGCCGGCAGCCTTTCCGCAGGGACAGATACGCAGTATTTT	CAGSLSAGTDTQYF
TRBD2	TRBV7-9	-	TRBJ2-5	TGTGCCAGCAGCTCCTCCTCGACTAGCGGGAGGTTTGGGACCCAGTACTTC	CASSSSSTSGRFGTQYF
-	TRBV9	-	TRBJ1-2	TGTGCCAGCAGCCCCGGCGGAGAGTTATCTAACTATGGCTACACCTTC	CASSPGGELSNYGYTF
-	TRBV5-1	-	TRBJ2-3	TGCGCCAGCAGCTTGCCGATCGAGGGGACAGATACGCAGTATTTT	CASSLPIEGTDTQYF
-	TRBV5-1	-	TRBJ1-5	TGCGCCAGCAGCTGGGTTGCAGGGGCCAATCAGCCCCAGCATTTT	CASSWVAGANQPQHF
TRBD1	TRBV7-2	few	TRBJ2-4	TGTGCCGGCAGCTTAGACCCGGGACAGTTGGCCAAAAACATTCAGTACTTC	CAGSLDPGQLAKNIQYF
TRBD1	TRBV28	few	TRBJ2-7	TGTGCCAGCAGTTTCTCTGGGACAGGGGGCAGCGAGCAGTACTTC	CASSFSGTGGSEQYF
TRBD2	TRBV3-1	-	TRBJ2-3	TGTGCCAGCAGCCTCAGGGCTAGCGGGGACCCAGATACGCAGTATTTT	CASSLRASGDPDTQYF